These T cell receptor beta chains were read from a single sample in a study of T cell repertoires in cytomegalovirus infection. TCRdb redid the calling of the reads with MiXCR, one entry per CDR3 protein. The repertoire holds around 130,000 distinct CDR3 sequences, approximately 8.8% seen once, with over 9% in the top ten. Sequencing was done on a sample of PBMCs. These receptors were collected from a human donor in good health (CMV status not recorded). Some clones in this sample may be carry-over from other donors' samples. Both conserved end residues are part of each CDR3. The D gene is left open where the match is weak. Size is omitted from some rows. Given values are once, few, many or a class for expanded clones.

D	V	J	size	length	DNA	CDR3
NA	TRBV2	TRBJ1-2	NA	13	TGTGCCAGCAGTGAGGAAAGGGTTGATGGCTACACCTTC	CASSEERVDGYTF
NA	TRBV2	TRBJ2-7	many	16	TGTGCCAGCAGTGTCGACTCAGCGGCGCACGCCTACGAGCAGTACTTC	CASSVDSAAHAYEQYF
NA	TRBV12-3/TRBV12-4	TRBJ2-7	NA	14	TGTGCCAGCACCCCTACAGGCAGGACTGACGAGCAGTACTTC	CASTPTGRTDEQYF
TRBD1	TRBV12-3/TRBV12-4	TRBJ1-5	many	13	TGTGCCAGCATGGACAGGGGGCAGCAGCCCCAGCATTTT	CASMDRGQQPQHF
NA	TRBV28	TRBJ1-5	many	15	TGTGCCAGTAGACCCTCCGGGGAGGGCAATCAGCCCCAGCATTTT	CASRPSGEGNQPQHF
NA	TRBV28	TRBJ2-7	few	14	TGTGCCAGCAGTTTGGCACAATTCCGCTACGAGCAGTACTTC	CASSLAQFRYEQYF
NA	TRBV6-1	TRBJ2-1	many	13	TGTGCCAGCAGTCCGGGACGGATCAATGAGCAGTTCTTC	CASSPGRINEQFF
TRBD1	TRBV6-5	TRBJ2-5	many	16	TGTGCCAGCAGTTACTCGGCCGGACAGGGCCAAGAGACCCAGTACTTC	CASSYSAGQGQETQYF
TRBD2	TRBV25-1	TRBJ2-4	many	15	TGTGCCAGCAGTGAAGGGGGGGGGACCAAAAACATTCAGTACTTC	CASSEGGGTKNIQYF
NA	TRBV7-2	TRBJ1-4	many	14	TGTGCCAGCAGCCAGCTCCAAAGCTTAGGAAAACTGTTTTTT	CASSQLQSLGKLFF
NA	TRBV2	TRBJ1-6	few	15	TGTGCCAGCACCGGCACCAGCTCCTATAATTCACCCCTCCACTTT	CASTGTSSYNSPLHF
TRBD1	TRBV12-3/TRBV12-4	TRBJ2-7	many	14	TGTGCCAGCAGGAAGACAGGGGGAAGTTACGAGCAGTACTTC	CASRKTGGSYEQYF
NA	TRBV7-9	TRBJ2-7	many	12	TGTGCCAGCAGCGGAGGTGGATACGAGCAGTACTTC	CASSGGGYEQYF
NA	TRBV5-4	TRBJ1-1	many	12	TGTGCCAGCAGCTCGGACAGTACTGAAGCTTTCTTT	CASSSDSTEAFF
NA	TRBV6-5	TRBJ1-1	many	12	TGTGCCAGCAGCAGAGCGGGTGCTGAAGCTTTCTTT	CASSRAGAEAFF
TRBD1	TRBV4-1	TRBJ1-5	few	16	TGCGCCAACAGCCAAGAAGGGACAGGGTTCAACCAGCCCCAGCATTTT	CANSQEGTGFNQPQHF
NA	TRBV11-2	TRBJ1-1	many	15	TGTGCCAGCAGCTTAGAACCCGACAGTTTCCTTGAAGCTTTCTTT	CASSLEPDSFLEAFF
NA	TRBV7-2	TRBJ1-3	many	15	TGTGCCAGCAGCTTAGACGGGGGCTCTGGAAACACCATATATTTT	CASSLDGGSGNTIYF
NA	TRBV7-2	TRBJ2-1	NA	15	TGTGCCAGCAGCTTAGGAGTCGGCCCCTACAATGAGCAGTTCTTC	CASSLGVGPYNEQFF
NA	TRBV20-1	TRBJ1-5	many	15	TGCAGTGCTAAACGCCCTGGGGTAAGCAATCAGCCCCAGCATTTT	CSAKRPGVSNQPQHF
TRBD1	TRBV14	TRBJ1-2	many	15	TGTGCCAGCAGCCAAGTGCCGGGACAGGGGCAGGGCTACACCTTC	CASSQVPGQGQGYTF
NA	TRBV14	TRBJ1-5	few	13	TGTGCCAGCAGCCAGGCCATTGGACAGCCCCAGCATTTT	CASSQAIGQPQHF
TRBD1	TRBV20-1	TRBJ1-1	few	16	TGCAGTGCTATGGGGAACCGGGACAGGGGGCGAACTGAAGCTTTCTTT	CSAMGNRDRGRTEAFF
TRBD1	TRBV7-8	TRBJ1-4	many	15	TGTGCCAGCAGCACCCTACAGGGGGCCAATGAAAAACTGTTTTTT	CASSTLQGANEKLFF
NA	TRBV5-4	TRBJ1-4	few	16	TGTGCCAGCAGCAGAAGACAGGCTGCAACTAATGAAAAACTGTTTTTT	CASSRRQAATNEKLFF
TRBD1	TRBV10-3	TRBJ1-1	many	14	TGTGCCATCAGTGTGGGGGACAGGTACACTGAAGCTTTCTTT	CAISVGDRYTEAFF
NA	TRBV20-1	TRBJ2-1	NA	14	TGCAGTGCTGACCGGGACCCACGAGTCAATGAGCAGTTCTTC	CSADRDPRVNEQFF
NA	TRBV12-3/TRBV12-4	TRBJ1-4	once	14	TGTGCCAGCAGGTCCAGGACCTCTAATGAAAAACTGTTTTTT	CASRSRTSNEKLFF
NA	TRBV12-3/TRBV12-4	TRBJ1-1	many	16	TGTGCCAGCAGTTTCAGCCGGGGCGGGTTGAACACTGAAGCTTTCTTT	CASSFSRGGLNTEAFF
TRBD1	TRBV11-2	TRBJ2-5	many	14	TGTGCCAGCAGCTCGGGACAGGGAGACGAGACCCAGTACTTC	CASSSGQGDETQYF
TRBD2	TRBV6-5	TRBJ2-1	many	15	TGTGCCAGCAGTTTAGCGGGCCCCTCCTACAATGAGCAGTTCTTC	CASSLAGPSYNEQFF
NA	TRBV4-1	TRBJ2-3	many	17	TGCGCCAGCAGCCAAGATTACCGGGACCATGGGTCCCATACGCAGTATTTT	CASSQDYRDHGSHTQYF
NA	TRBV6-5	TRBJ2-7	NA	13	TGTGCCAGTTGCGCGGGACAGTTCTACGAGCAGTACTTC	CASCAGQFYEQYF
NA	TRBV2	TRBJ2-7	NA	11	TGTGCCACCACGGCCTCCTACGAGCAGTACTTC	CATTASYEQYF
NA	TRBV11-1	TRBJ2-2	many	14	TGTGCCAGCAGCTTAGTTTCAGGCACCGGGGAGCTGTTTTTT	CASSLVSGTGELFF
TRBD1	TRBV7-2	TRBJ1-2	many	13	TGTGCCAGCAGCATTTCAGGGGGCGCAGGCTACACCTTC	CASSISGGAGYTF
NA	TRBV19	TRBJ2-2	NA	15	TGTGCCAGTAGTATGAGCCAGTTGAACACCGGGGAGCTGTTTTTT	CASSMSQLNTGELFF
NA	TRBV5-1	TRBJ1-5	many	17	TGCGCCAGCAGCTTGAAACCCCTTACCGAAAGCAATCAGCCCCAGCATTTT	CASSLKPLTESNQPQHF
TRBD1	TRBV29-1	TRBJ1-4	many	15	TGCAGCGTTGAAGTTCCCGGACAGGGGAAAGAAAAACTGTTTTTT	CSVEVPGQGKEKLFF
NA	TRBV7-8	TRBJ2-3	medium-sized	14	TGTGCCAGCAGCTTAAGTCAATCGACAGATACGCAGTATTTT	CASSLSQSTDTQYF
NA	TRBV28	TRBJ1-2	few	16	TGTGCCAGCAGTTTGGGGTGGGAGGAGATGGACTATGGCTACACCTTC	CASSLGWEEMDYGYTF
NA	TRBV7-6	TRBJ2-3	many	15	TGTGCCAGCAGCTTAGCTCCGACTAACACAGATACGCAGTATTTT	CASSLAPTNTDTQYF
NA	TRBV20-1	TRBJ2-4	many	13	TGCAGTGCTAGGGGGATGGCCAAAAACATTCAGTACTTC	CSARGMAKNIQYF
NA	TRBV5-1	TRBJ1-2	few	14	TGCGCCAGCAGCTTGAACTCCAACCGGGATGGCTACACCTTC	CASSLNSNRDGYTF
NA	TRBV20-1	TRBJ2-7	NA	12	TGCAGTGCTAGAGGGGGTGGGGACGAGCAGTACTTC	CSARGGGDEQYF
NA	TRBV5-1	TRBJ1-3	NA	16	TGCGCCAGCAGCTTGACAGGGCTCCCCTCTGGAAACACCATATATTTT	CASSLTGLPSGNTIYF
NA	TRBV3-1	TRBJ2-7	few	14	TGTGCCAGCAGCCAAGATCGGGACACCCCAGGGCAGTACTTC	CASSQDRDTPGQYF
NA	TRBV20-1	TRBJ1-5	NA	18	TGCAGTGCTAGAGATCTTACAGGCGTCGGGTATAGCAATCAGCCCCAGCATTTT	CSARDLTGVGYSNQPQHF
TRBD2	TRBV9	TRBJ2-5	NA	13	TGTGCCAGCAGCGTAGGACTAGCGGAGACCCAGTACTTC	CASSVGLAETQYF
NA	TRBV7-6	TRBJ1-1	many	14	TGTGCCAGCAGCGCTCAGGCCGTGGGTGCTGAAGCTTTCTTT	CASSAQAVGAEAFF
NA	TRBV14	TRBJ2-3	many	17	TGTGCCAGCAGCCAAGATTTTGGGTATGCTGGCACAGATACGCAGTATTTT	CASSQDFGYAGTDTQYF
NA	TRBV18	TRBJ2-1	few	14	TGTGCCAGCTCACCACCGGCGCTCCCGTCTGGGCAGTTCTTC	CASSPPALPSGQFF
NA	TRBV20-1	TRBJ1-2	NA	13	TGCAGTGCCGGGGACGTAGGATTGTATGGCTACACCTTC	CSAGDVGLYGYTF
NA	TRBV29-1	TRBJ1-2	NA	12	TGCAGCGTTGATGCGGGAATCTACGGCTACACCTTC	CSVDAGIYGYTF
TRBD1	TRBV9	TRBJ1-1	few	14	TGTGCCAGCAGCTCCTCAGGGACAGGCACTGAAGCTTTCTTT	CASSSSGTGTEAFF
TRBD1	TRBV20-1	TRBJ1-5	many	17	TGCAGTGCTAGAAGGTGGCAAGGACAGGGAAGCAATCAGCCCCAGCATTTT	CSARRWQGQGSNQPQHF
NA	TRBV20-1	TRBJ2-5	NA	12	TGCAGTGCTAACCCCCCCCCGGCGTCCCAGTACTTC	CSANPPPASQYF
NA	TRBV9	TRBJ1-6	many	14	TGTGCCAGCAGCGTAGATGGGGAAAACTCACCCCTCCACTTT	CASSVDGENSPLHF
TRBD1	TRBV19	TRBJ1-2	many	14	TGTGCCAGCGACCAACAGGGGGGTAACTATGGCTACACCTTC	CASDQQGGNYGYTF